Sequencing of this TCR beta chain was carried out in a study of shared clonotypes between healthy human individuals. Study findings and constraints: Blood alone was sampled, and tissue repertoires likely differ.

Every one of the donors was a Caucasian adult that lived in Nashville, Tennessee. The CD4+ fraction was divided into a CD45RA+ naive subset and a CD45RA-negative memory subset. The study ran the assay at deep level. Data came from immunoSEQ multiplex PCR; TCRdb stores just in-frame clones and leaves some out. The sample holds 2.3 million or so clones, 85% to 95% seen once. In regard to this clone: The antigen is not known.

The sequenced sample was naive CD4+ T cells from PBMCs. Documented subset: CD45RA+ positively selected. The source of this sequence is a young man in good health. Some clones in this sample may be carry-over from other donors' samples.

The chain's CDR3 is CASSAGGEHTGELFF. Here the CDR3 DNA reads TGTGCCAGCAGTGCGGGAGGGGAACACACCGGGGAGCTGTTTTTT. The chain recombines TRBV28 with TRBJ2-2, with 9 bases identical to TRBD2. Germline lookup yields CDR1 MDHEN and CDR2 SYDVKM. This CDR3 comprises 15 residues. V was pared by 5 bases and J by 3 bases, with 4 bases of the junction left unmatched.